What follows are 20 T cell receptor beta chains derived from one specimen sequenced in a study of blood T cell repertoires in COVID-19 (dated by TCRdb to about 2020). Library construction relied on the immunoSEQ multiplex PCR assay. TCRdb stores this immuneACCESS table with in-frame sequences only. Part of the clones is absent; in the studies checked, under half of the shortfall reflects unresolved V genes, and no reason is known for the rest. This sample has 150,000 to 200,000 clones in its table, and around 86% of those were observed once. The ten most abundant clones make up roughly 24% of the sample. Material for sequencing was PBMCs or T cells enriched from blood (not recorded which). Receptor source: a woman in her forties in a cohort exposed to, infected with or recovered from COVID-19 (not recorded which).

The rearrangement links TRBV19 to TRBJ1-5; the D gene is possibly TRBD1 (5 bases). Trimming stripped 3 bases from V and 2 bases from J, with 11 bases between. Germline V CDR1 and CDR2: LNHDA, SQIVND (reference sequence). The CDR3 has 15 amino acids. The CDR3: CASSISRVGNQPQHF. The CDR3 nucleotides read TGTGCCAGTAGTATCAGCAGGGTCGGCAATCAGCCCCAGCATTTT.

The chain links TRBV9 to TRBJ2-7; TRBD1 agrees at 10 bases. The CDR3 has 14 amino acids. J was trimmed by 3 bases and V by 3 bases; bases with no gene match: 3. Germline CDR1 and CDR2: SGDLS and YYNGEE. The CDR3 loop reads CASSGQGANYEQYF. The CDR3 DNA reads TGTGCCAGCAGCGGACAGGGGGCCAACTACGAGCAGTACTTC.

This sequence joins TRBV30 and TRBJ2-3; D may be TRBD1 (7 bases). The CDR3 has 13 amino acids. Germline V gene sequence: CDR1 GTSNPN, CDR2 SVGIG (reference sequence). Trimming took off 5 bases at V and 6 bases at J, with 15 bases between the two ends. This CDR3 is CAWRETGWDTQYF. The CDR3 DNA reads TGTGCCTGGCGGGAGACAGGGTGGGATACGCAGTATTTT.

The rearrangement links TRBV4-2 to TRBJ1-1; D uncertain. The CDR3 is made up of 13 amino acids. Trimming took 1 base from V and 1 from J, leaving 4 bases between them. Germline loops: CDR1 LGHNA, CDR2 YNFKEQ. The chain's CDR3 is CASSQGGNTEAFF. CDR3 nucleotides: TGTGCCAGCAGCCAAGGAGGGAACACTGAAGCTTTCTTT.

The chain is built from TRBV3-1 (or the pseudogene TRBV3-2) and TRBJ2-1, with 8 bases fitting TRBD2. V lost 0 bases to trimming and J lost 3 bases; unmatched junction nucleotides: 1. Germline CDR1 and CDR2: LGHDT and YNNKEL (reference sequence). The CDR3 is 15 amino acids. The CDR3 DNA sequence: TGTGCCAGCAGCCAAGACACTAGCGGCTACAATGAGCAGTTCTTC. The encoded protein is CASSQDTSGYNEQFF.

The chain has TRBV12-3 or TRBV12-4 and TRBJ1-1; D call uncertain. Trimming cost V 7 bases and J 5 bases, with 11 bases left between them. The CDR3 loop spans 12 amino acids. Written as DNA, the CDR3 is TGTGCCAGCACCGGTTTCGCGACTGAAGCTTTCTTT. This codes for CASTGFATEAFF.

V usage is TRBV27 and J usage is TRBJ2-3; 9 positions agree with TRBD1. CDR3 length: 14 amino acids. The V gene end was trimmed by 3 bases and the J gene end by 4 bases; junction bases not matched to a gene: 2. The germline V gene has CDR1 MNHEY and CDR2 SMNVEV (reference sequence). CDR3 nucleotide sequence: TGTGCCAGCAGTTTGACAGGGGGTGCAGATACGCAGTATTTT. Translation: CASSLTGGADTQYF.

The chain joins TRBV9 to TRBJ1-1; 8 bases are shared with TRBD1. V shed 3 bases, J shed 0 bases, and the junction held 13 bases outside the gene matches. The CDR3 spans 18 residues. Germline CDR1 and CDR2: SGDLS and YYNGEE. In nucleotides, the CDR3 is TGTGCCAGCAGCGAACTCCGGGACAGGTGGGCTATGAACACTGAAGCTTTCTTT. Translated, it gives CASSELRDRWAMNTEAFF.

The chain couples TRBV7-6 to TRBJ1-2; 7 bases line up with TRBD1. Trimming cost V 1 base and J 3 bases; bases outside gene matches: 8. CDR3 length: 16 amino acids. Germline V gene data show CDR1 as SGHVS and CDR2 as FNYEAQ. The CDR3 DNA is TGTGCCAGCAGCTTAGAGGTGCGAGGGACAGACTATGGCTACACCTTC. Protein sequence: CASSLEVRGTDYGYTF.

The table lists this clone with many counts. The sample has other DNA sequences that encode this CDR3 too. The chain recombines TRBV6-1 with TRBJ2-1; TRBD2 is a possible D gene (6 bases). V was clipped by 0 bases and J by 0 bases, with 6 bases between them. The CDR3 is made up of 15 amino acids. Germline V lookup: CDR1 MNHNS, CDR2 SASEGT. The CDR3 loop is CASSEAGGSYNEQFF. CDR3 sequence (DNA): TGTGCCAGCAGTGAAGCGGGAGGCTCCTACAATGAGCAGTTCTTC.

The chain links TRBV7-2 to TRBJ2-5; 7 bases align to TRBD1. Germline CDR1 and CDR2: SGHTA and FQGNSA. This CDR3 spans 15 amino acids. J lost 1 base, V lost 5 bases, and 7 bases had no gene match. CDR3 in amino acids: CASSTGQPGQETQYF. CDR3 bases: TGTGCCAGCAGCACGGGACAGCCAGGCCAAGAGACCCAGTACTTC.

The J gene is TRBJ1-1, the V gene TRBV7-6; no clear D gene. Germline CDR1 and CDR2: SGHVS and FNYEAQ. With 1 base removed from V and 1 base from J, the gap between germline ends came to 7 bases. This CDR3 is built from 14 residues. CDR3 residues: CASSLVGGNTEAFF. CDR3 nucleotide sequence: TGTGCCAGCAGCTTAGTCGGCGGGAACACTGAAGCTTTCTTT.

This chain joins TRBV20-1 and TRBJ1-1; D gene ambiguous. CDR1 is DFQATT, CDR2 SNEGSKA, per germline (reference sequence). This CDR3 has 8 amino acids. Trimming shortened V by 5 bases and J by 11 bases, and 6 bases separated the two germline ends. This CDR3 is CSAPRAFF. CDR3 nucleotide sequence: TGCAGTGCTCCGCGGGCTTTCTTT.

This chain joins TRBV6-2 or TRBV6-3 and TRBJ1-2, with 10 bases aligning to TRBD1. The J segment lost 5 bases and the V segment lost 5 bases, leaving 2 bases of the junction unmatched. The CDR3 loop spans 13 amino acids. Germline V gives CDR1 MNHEY, CDR2 SVGEGT. The CDR3 region is CASSAGQGYGYTF. The CDR3 nucleotides read TGTGCCAGCAGTGCGGGACAGGGGTATGGCTACACCTTC.

The V gene is TRBV27, the J gene TRBJ1-6; the D gene is possibly TRBD1 (6 bases). The CDR3 runs 17 residues. Germline lookup yields CDR1 MNHEY and CDR2 SMNVEV (reference sequence). Trimming left V 2 bases short and J 0 bases short, with 11 bases between. CDR3 in amino acids: CASSLGRGSSYNSPLHF. CDR3 in DNA: TGTGCCAGCAGTTTAGGTAGGGGGAGCTCCTATAATTCACCCCTCCACTTT.

The chain has TRBV7-9 and TRBJ2-7; 8 positions agree with TRBD1. From germline, CDR1 is SEHNR and CDR2 FQNEAQ (reference sequence). V lost 5 bases, J lost 1 base, and 4 bases stayed unmatched. This CDR3 has 14 residues. CDR3 sequence (DNA): TGTGCCAGCAGCATTGACAGGGGATCCTACGAGCAGTACTTC. This translates into CASSIDRGSYEQYF.

The chain carries TRBV24-1 and TRBJ2-1; TRBD1 agrees at 8 bases. CDR3 length: 16 amino acids. The J segment lost 2 bases and the V segment lost 4 bases, leaving 6 bases of the junction unmatched. Germline-derived CDR1 and CDR2 are KGHDR and SFDVKD. The CDR3 region is CATSDPDRGPYNEQFF. The CDR3 nucleotides are TGTGCCACCAGTGACCCCGACAGGGGCCCCTACAATGAGCAGTTCTTC.

This chain connects TRBV13 to TRBJ1-4; unclear D gene. The CDR3 covers 15 residues. The germline CDR1 and CDR2 sequences are PRHDT and FYEKMQ (reference sequence). Trimming stripped 5 bases from V and 3 bases from J, with 13 bases between. CDR3 loop: CASSQSSGPNEKLFF. The CDR3 DNA follows: TGTGCCAGCAGCCAGTCTTCTGGCCCTAATGAAAAACTGTTTTTT. Based on the CDR3 plus reference TRBV13 and TRBJ1-4, the full variable domain is AAGVIQSPRHLIKEKRETATLKCYPIPRHDTVYWYQQGPGQDPQFLISFYEKMQSDKGSIPDRFSAQQFSDYHSELNMSSLELGDSALYFCASSQSSGPNEKLFFGSGTQLSVL.

In DNA form, the CDR3 reads TGTGCCAGCAGCTTGGCCGGAGGGTGGGATGATTCACCCCTCCACTTT. As protein: CASSLAGGWDDSPLHF. This chain joins TRBV5-8 and TRBJ1-6; no clear D. The V end lost 0 bases, the J end lost 8 bases, and 15 bases lay between the germline ends. CDR3 length: 16 residues. The germline gives CDR1 SGHTS, CDR2 YDEGEE.

The chain is built from TRBV10-3 and TRBJ1-1; TRBD1 matches at 7 bases. Germline assignment: CDR1 ENHRY and CDR2 SYGVKD. This CDR3 has 15 amino acids. V lost 5 bases to trimming and J lost 1 base; unmatched junction nucleotides: 7. This chain's CDR3 is CAISYMTGKNTEAFF. The CDR3 DNA sequence: TGTGCCATCAGTTACATGACAGGGAAGAACACTGAAGCTTTCTTT.